This T cell receptor (beta chain) was recovered during a study of T-cell memory formation after mild COVID-19. Study summary: Clusters were largely donor specific. Study outcomes and limitations: Among contracting clones, CD4+ were mainly CM/EM and CD8+ enriched in EMRA. Within pre-infection memory, some responding clones were found, suggesting cross-reactive memory joined.

Constant-segment primers and 5'RACE yielded cDNA libraries for TCR alpha and TCR beta, each carrying sample barcodes and UMIs. A single record per CDR3 protein comes from TCRdb applying MiXCR to the 5' RACE reads. The table records about 290,000 distinct CDR3 sequences, 15% to 20% of them present only once. This clonotype has a handful of counts. Its specificity is unknown. The TCR originated in a man younger than 35 who had mild COVID-19 (a few samples of this study predate the infection). Cell type and time point are not known. Sequenced input: PBMCs or a T cell subset sorted from them (not recorded which).

The CDR3 DNA reads as TGTGCCAGCAGTTGGGCTACAGGGGGCGATGGCTACACCTTC. Translation: CASSWATGGDGYTF. This chain connects TRBV6-6 to TRBJ1-2, with 9 bases fitting TRBD1. Trimming cost V 4 bases and J 6 bases; bases outside gene matches: 6. Germline CDR1 is MNHNY and CDR2 is SVGAGI (reference sequence). The CDR3 sequence is 14 residues long.